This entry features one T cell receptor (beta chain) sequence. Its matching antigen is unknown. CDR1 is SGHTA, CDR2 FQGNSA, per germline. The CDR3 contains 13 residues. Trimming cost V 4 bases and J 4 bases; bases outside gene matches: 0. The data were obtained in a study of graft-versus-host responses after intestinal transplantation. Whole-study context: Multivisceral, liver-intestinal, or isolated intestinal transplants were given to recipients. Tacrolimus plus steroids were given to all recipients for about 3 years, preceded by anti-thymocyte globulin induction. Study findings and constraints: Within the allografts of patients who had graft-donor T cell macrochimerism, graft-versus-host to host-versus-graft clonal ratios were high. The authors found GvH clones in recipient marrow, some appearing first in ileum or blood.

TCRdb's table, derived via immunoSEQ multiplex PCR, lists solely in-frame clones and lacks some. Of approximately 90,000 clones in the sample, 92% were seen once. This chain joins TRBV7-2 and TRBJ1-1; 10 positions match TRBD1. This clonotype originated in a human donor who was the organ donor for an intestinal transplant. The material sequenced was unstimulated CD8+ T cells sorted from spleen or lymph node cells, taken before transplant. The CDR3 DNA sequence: TGTGCCAGCAGCTGGACAGGGGGCACTGAAGCTTTCTTT. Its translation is CASSWTGGTEAFF.